The 14 T cell receptor beta chains below all came from one sample that was sequenced in a study of blood T cell repertoires in COVID-19. Sequencing used immunoSEQ multiplex PCR; TCRdb keeps in-frame clones, though not all of them. The data hold 150,000 or so clones, with roughly 86% observed a single time. Sequenced material: peripheral blood. The receptors derive from a human donor in a cohort sampled during active COVID-19.

The CDR3 DNA is TGTGCCAGCAACAGACAGGGGGCGTACTATGGCTACACCTTC. This encodes CASNRQGAYYGYTF. The V call is TRBV2, the J call TRBJ1-2; 10 bases agree with TRBD1. V lost 7 bases and J lost 3; bases outside the gene matches: 5. Per germline, CDR1 SNHLY and CDR2 FYNNEI. The CDR3 sequence is 14 residues long.

The chain is built from TRBV14 and TRBJ1-1; 9 bases agree with TRBD1. Germline CDR1 is SGHDN and CDR2 is FVKESK. The CDR3 is 13 amino acids. J lost 0 bases, V lost 8 bases, and 1 base had no gene match. For the CDR3, the DNA is TGTGCCAGCGGACAGGGGATGAACACTGAAGCTTTCTTT. Translated: CASGQGMNTEAFF.

For the CDR3, the DNA is TGTGCCAGCAGGGATAGCGGGGTGGGTGATACGCAGTATTTT. As protein: CASRDSGVGDTQYF. V is TRBV6-5 and J is TRBJ2-3; TRBD2 matches at 8 bases. Germline CDR1 MNHEY, CDR2 SVGAGI. This CDR3 spans 14 amino acids. V lost 6 bases, J lost 6 bases, and 8 bases stayed unmatched.

This chain uses TRBV5-1 with TRBJ2-7; no reliable D call. The CDR3 sequence is 13 residues long. The V gene lost 0 bases and the J gene lost 4 bases, with 8 bases spanning the gap. CDR1 is SGHRS, CDR2 YFSETQ, per germline. The CDR3 reads CASSLGADYEQYF. The CDR3 DNA sequence: TGCGCCAGCAGCTTGGGGGCAGATTACGAGCAGTACTTC.

The chain couples TRBV5-4 to TRBJ1-2; 9 bases are shared with TRBD1. The CDR3 sequence is 15 residues long. Germline CDR1 is SGHNT and CDR2 is YYREEE (reference sequence). V was pared by 3 bases and J by 4 bases, with 7 bases of the junction left unmatched. CDR3 protein: CASSSQDRGTYGYTF. In nucleotides, the CDR3 is TGTGCCAGCAGCTCCCAGGACAGGGGAACCTATGGCTACACCTTC. The full variable domain, in which reference TRBV5-4 and TRBJ1-2 provide the parts outside the CDR3, is ETGVTQSPTHLIKTRGQQVTLRCSSQSGHNTVSWYQQALGQGPQFIFQYYREEENGRGNFPPRFSGLQFPNYSSELNVNALELDDSALYLCASSSQDRGTYGYTFGSGTRLTVV.

The chain employs TRBV5-1 and TRBJ1-1; no reliable D call. Germline V gene data show CDR1 as SGHRS and CDR2 as YFSETQ. Trimming shortened V by 0 bases and J by 6 bases, and 12 bases separated the two germline ends. The CDR3 spans 14 residues. The CDR3 here is CASSLARQSAEAFF. The CDR3 region has the DNA TGCGCCAGCAGCTTGGCCAGGCAGTCCGCTGAAGCTTTCTTT.

The gene calls are TRBV9 and TRBJ2-2; D not resolved. This CDR3 contains 13 residues. The germline CDR1 and CDR2 sequences are SGDLS and YYNGEE. Trimming cost V 1 base and J 5 bases, with 6 bases left between them. CDR3 DNA: TGTGCCAGCAGCGTAAGGAGAACCGGGGAGCTGTTTTTT. The encoded protein is CASSVRRTGELFF.

This clone turned up a few times. The V and J genes are TRBV4-2 and TRBJ1-2; D possibly corresponds to TRBD1 (5 bases). In germline, CDR1 is LGHNA, CDR2 YNFKEQ. The ends were cut back, 2 bases at V and 5 bases at J, with 18 bases in the middle. CDR3 length: 16 amino acids. The CDR3 here is CASSQSPLTDSYGYTF. The CDR3 DNA is TGTGCCAGCAGCCAATCCCCTCTTACCGACAGTTATGGCTACACCTTC.

This clone was seen just once. The genes are TRBV6-2 or TRBV6-3 and TRBJ1-5; D remains unclear. This CDR3 region has 13 residues. V lost 1 base, J lost 6 bases, and 7 bases lay in between. Germline loops: CDR1 MNHEY, CDR2 SVGEGT. The CDR3 region is CASSYWGGQPQHF. CDR3 DNA: TGTGCCAGCAGTTACTGGGGAGGTCAGCCCCAGCATTTT.

The CDR3 loop reads CASSLARAGSPLHF. Written as DNA, the CDR3 is TGTGCCAGCAGCTTAGCCAGGGCAGGCTCACCCCTCCACTTT. J is TRBJ1-6 and V is TRBV7-6; possible D gene TRBD1, 5 bases. Germline CDR1 SGHVS, CDR2 FNYEAQ. The CDR3 is made up of 14 amino acids. Trimming removed 0 bases from V and 10 bases from J, with 10 bases in between.

This clone has just one count. The chain couples TRBV7-8 to TRBJ1-4, with D perhaps TRBD1 (6 bases). The germline gives CDR1 SGHVS, CDR2 FQNEAQ. The CDR3 sequence is 15 residues long. V lost 2 bases to trimming and J lost 5 bases, with 12 bases between them. CDR3 in DNA: TGTGCCAGCAGCTTAAGGGGGGGGGAAAATGAAAAACTGTTTTTT. Residues: CASSLRGGENEKLFF.

The CDR3 DNA sequence: TGTGCCACCAGCAGAGAGGCCGGGTTCGCTTTCTTT. Its translation: CATSREAGFAFF. The V call is TRBV15, the J call TRBJ1-1; D is unclear. Trimming cost V 0 bases and J 11 bases, with 10 bases left between them. Looked up from germline, CDR1 is LNHNV and CDR2 is YYDKDF (reference sequence). The CDR3 runs 12 residues.

The CDR3 sequence is CASSHVRQGKTGNTIYF. In nucleotides, the CDR3 is TGTGCCAGCAGCCATGTAAGACAGGGGAAGACCGGAAACACCATATATTTT. The chain is built from TRBV3-1 (or the pseudogene TRBV3-2) and TRBJ1-3; 8 nucleotides align to TRBD1. Germline V CDR1 and CDR2: LGHDT, YNNKEL (reference sequence). The CDR3 has 17 amino acids. V lost 3 bases and J lost 4; bases outside the gene matches: 11.

The chain combines TRBV7-9 with TRBJ1-1; unclear D gene. Germline lookup yields CDR1 SEHNR and CDR2 FQNEAQ (reference sequence). There are 12 residues in the CDR3. V was cut by 4 bases and J by 3 bases, with 6 bases left in between. The CDR3 region has the DNA TGTGCCAGCAGCTCCCGGGACACTGAAGCTTTCTTT. Translation gives CASSSRDTEAFF.